The present entry profiles one TCR beta chain with its context. Its antigen is not identified. There are 15 residues in the CDR3. In germline, CDR1 is KGHSH, CDR2 LQKENI. After removal of 0 bases from V and 5 bases from J, the junction contained 6 bases not matched to a gene. Researchers ran the PCR with 60 Vbeta and 13 Jbeta primers. Sequencing used immunoSEQ multiplex PCR; TCRdb keeps in-frame clones, though not all of them. Among more than 40,000 clones listed, roughly half were seen once. This entry is derived from a study of cytomegalovirus exposure and HLA in healthy donors. Study results and limitations: The study listed approximately 170 cytomegalovirus-associated TCR beta chains. TCR beta chain V- and J-gene trimming was linked, in a later analysis, to a missense variant in DCLRE1C. More clonal expansion characterized HLA-associated TCR beta chains than equally common others in a later analysis.

Material: PBMCs. This chain links TRBV18 with TRBJ1-2; 7 bases line up with TRBD1. This receptor was taken from a man aged 55 to 70 in good health and CMV-seronegative. CDR3 sequence reads: CASSPPTGEGYGYTF. The CDR3 DNA is TGTGCCAGCTCACCACCTACAGGGGAAGGGTATGGCTACACCTTC.